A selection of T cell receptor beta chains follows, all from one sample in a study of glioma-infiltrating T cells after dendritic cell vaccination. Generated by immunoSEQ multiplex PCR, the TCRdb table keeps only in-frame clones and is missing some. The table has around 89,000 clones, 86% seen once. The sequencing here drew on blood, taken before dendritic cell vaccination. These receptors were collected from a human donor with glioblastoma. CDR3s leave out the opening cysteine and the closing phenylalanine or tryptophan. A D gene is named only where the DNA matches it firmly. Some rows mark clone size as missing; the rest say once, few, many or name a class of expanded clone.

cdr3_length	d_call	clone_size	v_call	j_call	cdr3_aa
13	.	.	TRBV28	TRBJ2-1	ASSLLGSSYNEQF
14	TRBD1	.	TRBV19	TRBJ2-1	ASSPFTTGPLGEQF
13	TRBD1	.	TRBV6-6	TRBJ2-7	ASSSPDRSSYEQY
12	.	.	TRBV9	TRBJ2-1	ASSDRESYNEQF
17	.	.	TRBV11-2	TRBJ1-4	ASSLQVWGPVATNEKLF
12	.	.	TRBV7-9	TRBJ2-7	ASSESQGTYEQY
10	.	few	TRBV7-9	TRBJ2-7	ASSLIPSEQY
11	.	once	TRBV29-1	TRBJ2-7	SVSGTNSYEQY
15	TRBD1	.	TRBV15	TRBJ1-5	ATSRKMTGVGNQPQH
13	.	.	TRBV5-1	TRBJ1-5	ASSLTGRGDQPQH
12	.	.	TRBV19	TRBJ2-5	ASSIGETGETQY
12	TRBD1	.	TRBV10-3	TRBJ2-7	AISEITGVHEQY
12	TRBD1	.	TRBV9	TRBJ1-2	ASSPSGAGGAYT
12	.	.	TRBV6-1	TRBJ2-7	ASKRQWTDYEQY
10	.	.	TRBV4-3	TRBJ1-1	ASSQYNTEAF
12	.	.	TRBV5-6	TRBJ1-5	ASSSSSGNQPQH
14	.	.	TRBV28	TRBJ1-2	ASSLNIRTVYYGYT
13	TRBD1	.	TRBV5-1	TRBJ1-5	ASRLTGAGNQPQH
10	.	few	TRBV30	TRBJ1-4	AWSVQGEKLF
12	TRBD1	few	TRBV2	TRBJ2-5	ASAEGQIQETQY
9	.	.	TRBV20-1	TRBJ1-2	STKHDYGYT
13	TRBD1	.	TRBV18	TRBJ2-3	ASSGTDLYTDTQY